This TCR beta chain was profiled in a study of T cell responses to AZD1222 COVID-19 vaccine. The study, taken as a whole, reports: The study reported that nearly half of spike-specific TCRs target unmutated variant regions. Clonal diversity was possibly underestimated; the donors were predominantly white British and more often female. No repertoire was sampled before or during the peak T cell response, only after it.

TCRdb's table, derived via immunoSEQ multiplex PCR, lists solely in-frame clones and lacks some. The top ten hold about 4.6% of the sample, which has 150,000 or so clones, 90% to 95% seen once. Remarks on this clone: Its cognate antigen is unknown.

The CDR3 sequence is 17 residues long. Germline V gives CDR1 MGHRA, CDR2 YSYEKL. The V and J ends lost 2 bases and 2 bases, in that order; junction bases with no gene match: 10. The J gene is TRBJ2-7, the V gene TRBV4-1; 9 bases are shared with TRBD1. Here the sequenced sample was peripheral blood, taken on day 0 of AZD1222 vaccination. The sequence was obtained from an adult in good health. CDR3 loop: CASSQPLDRGGTYEQYF. DNA for the CDR3: TGCGCCAGCAGCCAACCCCTCGACAGGGGGGGGACCTACGAGCAGTACTTC.